This is a list of T cell receptor beta chains from one sample in a study of blood T cell repertoires in COVID-19. Profiling relied on immunoSEQ multiplex PCR, and the TCRdb table lists in-frame clones only, not all of them. The sample holds 150,000 to 200,000 clones, about 88% seen once. The sequencing sample was made of PBMCs or T cells enriched from blood (not recorded which). The receptor source for this set is a woman between 18 and 29 years old who had recovered from COVID-19. The CDR3 runs from the conserved cysteine through the conserved F or W. The D gene is left open where the match is weak. Clone size is not always given. Where it is, it says once, few, many or a class for expanded clones.

d_call j_call v_call clone_size cdr3_nt cdr3_aa
- TRBJ1-6 TRBV12-3/TRBV12-4 - TGTGCCAGCAGTTTAGGGGGGGACTTACCCCTCCACTTT CASSLGGDLPLHF
TRBD2 TRBJ2-7 TRBV5-1 once TGCGCCAGCAGCGCCGGGACTAGCGATCTGTACTTC CASSAGTSDLYF
TRBD1 TRBJ1-1 TRBV28 - TGTGCCAGCAGTTACAGGGGGCAAAGGACTGAAGCTTTCTTT CASSYRGQRTEAFF
- TRBJ1-6 TRBV28 - TGTGCCAGCAGTTCAACCGGCGACTTATACATAAATTCACCCCTCCACTTT CASSSTGDLYINSPLHF
- TRBJ2-7 TRBV28 - TGTGCCAGCAGTTTATACAGGACCTACGAGCAGTACTTC CASSLYRTYEQYF
TRBD1 TRBJ2-1 TRBV10-3 once TGTGCCATCAGTTGGACAGGGGTGGGCGATGAGCAGTTCTTC CAISWTGVGDEQFF
- TRBJ2-7 TRBV5-1 - TGCGCCAGCAGCTTGGGGCAAGTCCCGGGGGAGCAGTACTTC CASSLGQVPGEQYF
- TRBJ1-2 TRBV2 - TGTGCCAGCAGCGACGACAAGAACTATGGCTACACCTTC CASSDDKNYGYTF
- TRBJ1-6 TRBV5-1 once TGCGCCAGCAGTCGAACCCGACAGGAAAGCTCCTATAATTCACCCCTCCACTTT CASSRTRQESSYNSPLHF
- TRBJ1-2 TRBV5-3 - TGTGCCAGAAGCTTCACTACGGGTGGAGATGGCTACACCTTC CARSFTTGGDGYTF
TRBD1 TRBJ1-1 TRBV6-2/TRBV6-3 - TGTGCCAGCAGTCCCGGGACAGGATCGGGCACTGAAGCTTTCTTT CASSPGTGSGTEAFF
- TRBJ1-2 TRBV28 - TGTGCCAGCAGGACCTCCGCGGGGGCTCATGGCTACACCTTC CASRTSAGAHGYTF
TRBD1 TRBJ1-2 TRBV9 - TGTGCCAGCAGCCAGGGGGGTTTCTATGGCTACACCTTC CASSQGGFYGYTF
TRBD2 TRBJ2-2 TRBV6-7 - TGTGCCAGCAGCCAAACCCTAGTCGGACTAGCGGGAGGGCCGAACACCGGGGAGCTGTTTTTT CASSQTLVGLAGGPNTGELFF
- TRBJ1-2 TRBV6-5 - TGTGCCAGCAGACTAACAGGGCACTATGGCTACACCTTC CASRLTGHYGYTF
- TRBJ1-4 TRBV27 once TGTGCCAGCAGTTTCGGTCAGGCACTGAATGAAAAACTGTTTTTT CASSFGQALNEKLFF
- TRBJ2-7 TRBV6-2/TRBV6-3 - TGTGCCAGCAGTCGTGCAGGGGAGCCCTACGAGCAGTACTTC CASSRAGEPYEQYF
TRBD2 TRBJ2-2 TRBV6-1 many TGTGCCAGCAGTGAACTTAGCGGGAGTGCCGGGGAGCTGTTTTTT CASSELSGSAGELFF
- TRBJ1-2 TRBV10-2 - TGCGCCAGCAGTGAGTCGAGGGGGACGTCTGGCTACACCTTC CASSESRGTSGYTF
- TRBJ1-3 TRBV29-1 - TGCAGCGTTGAAGCCCTAGACTCTGGAAACACCATATATTTT CSVEALDSGNTIYF
- TRBJ1-2 TRBV7-9 - TGTGCCAGCACCGCGACGGGGGGCGAGTACTATGGCTACACCTTC CASTATGGEYYGYTF
- TRBJ2-1 TRBV5-1 - TGCGCCAGCAGCTCTCCGGGACTCGGAGGGACTGAGCAGTTCTTC CASSSPGLGGTEQFF
TRBD2 TRBJ2-1 TRBV4-2 few TGTGCCAGCAGCCGTGGGACTAGCGGATACAATGAGCAGTTCTTC CASSRGTSGYNEQFF
TRBD1 TRBJ2-1 TRBV6-5 - TGTGCCAGCAGCCTGGGACAGGAGCAGTTCTTC CASSLGQEQFF
TRBD1 TRBJ1-6 TRBV2 - TGTGCCCGTGGGACAGATAATTCACCCCTCCACTTT CARGTDNSPLHF
- TRBJ1-2 TRBV7-6 - TGTGCCAGCAGCGAGGGATTTAACTATGGCTACACCTTC CASSEGFNYGYTF
- TRBJ2-2 TRBV19 - TGTGCCAGTAGGGGCTCGGTTTCCGGGGAGCTGTTTTTT CASRGSVSGELFF
TRBD2 TRBJ2-5 TRBV7-3 - TGTGCCAGCAGCTTAACGGGCGGGAGCGGAGAGACCCAGTACTTC CASSLTGGSGETQYF
- TRBJ1-5 TRBV28 - TGTGCCAGCAGTCTTCTGACACGTAGTAATCAGCCCCAGCATTTT CASSLLTRSNQPQHF
- TRBJ2-5 TRBV5-8 - TGTGCCAGCAGCTACAAGTACCAAGAGACCCAGTACTTC CASSYKYQETQYF
TRBD1 TRBJ1-2 TRBV28 - TGTGCCAGCAGGGGGACAGGGGAGAATGGCTACACCTTC CASRGTGENGYTF
- TRBJ1-2 TRBV30 few TGTGCCTGGGGACAGTTATCTAACTATGGCTACACCTTC CAWGQLSNYGYTF
TRBD2 TRBJ2-2 TRBV6-5 - TGTGCCACCGGGAGTCCGGGAGGAGGGGCCCGGGAGCTGTTTTTT CATGSPGGGARELFF
- TRBJ1-1 TRBV5-8 - TGTGCCAGCAGCTCGCGCCTTCTGGCTGAAGCTTTCTTT CASSSRLLAEAFF
TRBD1 TRBJ1-1 TRBV23-1 - TGCGCCAGCAGTCTAAGACAGGGATATTACACTGAAGCTTTCTTT CASSLRQGYYTEAFF
TRBD2 TRBJ2-1 TRBV9 - TGTGCCAGCAGCTCGCAGCCGGGAGGAGGGTGGGGTGAGCAGTTCTTC CASSSQPGGGWGEQFF
- TRBJ2-5 TRBV13 few TGTGCCAGCAGCTTAGGAACACAACAAGAGACCCAGTACTTC CASSLGTQQETQYF
- TRBJ1-1 TRBV28 - TGTGCCAGCAGTTTATCGGGGAAAGCTTTCTTT CASSLSGKAFF
- TRBJ1-2 TRBV28 once TGTGCCAGCAGTTCCGACAGCTATGGCTACACCTTC CASSSDSYGYTF
TRBD1 TRBJ2-3 TRBV2 - TGTGCCCAGGGGGCAGATACGCAGTATTTT CAQGADTQYF
- TRBJ2-4 TRBV21-1 - TGTGCCAGCAGCAGACCGACAGGGTCCCTCAAAAACATTCAGTACTTC CASSRPTGSLKNIQYF
TRBD2 TRBJ2-3 TRBV10-2 - TGCGCCAGTCGACTAGCGGGGGAAGATACGCAGTATTTT CASRLAGEDTQYF
TRBD2 TRBJ2-1 TRBV24-1 - TGTGCCACCAGTGATACCCGCCCTAGACGGGAGGGAGGGGATGAGCAGTTCTTC CATSDTRPRREGGDEQFF
- TRBJ2-1 TRBV29-1 - TGCACCGAGGCCACGGGGTCCGGTGAGCAGTTCTTC CTEATGSGEQFF
TRBD1 TRBJ2-2 TRBV5-6 - TGTGCCTCCAAGACAGGGACGCTAGGGACCGGGGAGCTGTTTTTT CASKTGTLGTGELFF
TRBD1 TRBJ2-5 TRBV30 - TGTGCCTGGAGGGGGACAGAAGAGACCCAGTACTTC CAWRGTEETQYF
TRBD2 TRBJ2-3 TRBV4-2 - TGTGCCAGCAGCCCAGTGACTAGCGTCAGCACAGATACGCAGTATTTT CASSPVTSVSTDTQYF
- TRBJ2-1 TRBV19 - TGTGCCAGTGGTTTACGATCAGACTCCTACAATGAGCAGTTCTTC CASGLRSDSYNEQFF
TRBD1 TRBJ1-1 TRBV28 - TGTGCCAGCAGCCGTCCCGGGACAGGGTCAGCTTTCTTT CASSRPGTGSAFF
- TRBJ2-7 TRBV6-2/TRBV6-3 - TGTGCCAGCAGTTACAGGGGGTTGAACGAGCAGTACTTC CASSYRGLNEQYF
- TRBJ1-1 TRBV5-1 - TGCGCCAGCAGCTTCGGAGAAAACACTGAAGCTTTCTTT CASSFGENTEAFF
- TRBJ1-4 TRBV21-1 - TGTGCCAGCAGCCCCCATCACCCAACGTCCCGGGACATCAGCTCCAATGAAAAACTGTTTTTT CASSPHHPTSRDISSNEKLFF
TRBD2 TRBJ2-1 TRBV7-8 - TGTGCCAGCAGCTTAGGAAGACTAGCCTCCTACAATGAGCAGTTCTTC CASSLGRLASYNEQFF
TRBD1 TRBJ1-5 TRBV19 - TGTGCCAGTGCCGACAGGGAAAATCAGCCCCAGCATTTT CASADRENQPQHF